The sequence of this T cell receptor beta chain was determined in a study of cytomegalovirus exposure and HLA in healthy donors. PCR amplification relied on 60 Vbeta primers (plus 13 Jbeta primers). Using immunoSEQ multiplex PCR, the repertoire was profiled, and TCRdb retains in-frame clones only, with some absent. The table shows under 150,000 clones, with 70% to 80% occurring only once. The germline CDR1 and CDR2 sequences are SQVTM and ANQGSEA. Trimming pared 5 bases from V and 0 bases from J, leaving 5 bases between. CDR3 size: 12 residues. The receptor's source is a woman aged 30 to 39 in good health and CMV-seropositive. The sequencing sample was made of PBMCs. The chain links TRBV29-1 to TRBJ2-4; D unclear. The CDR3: CSVFLAKNIQYF. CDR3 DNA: TGCAGCGTTTTCTTAGCCAAAAACATTCAGTACTTC.